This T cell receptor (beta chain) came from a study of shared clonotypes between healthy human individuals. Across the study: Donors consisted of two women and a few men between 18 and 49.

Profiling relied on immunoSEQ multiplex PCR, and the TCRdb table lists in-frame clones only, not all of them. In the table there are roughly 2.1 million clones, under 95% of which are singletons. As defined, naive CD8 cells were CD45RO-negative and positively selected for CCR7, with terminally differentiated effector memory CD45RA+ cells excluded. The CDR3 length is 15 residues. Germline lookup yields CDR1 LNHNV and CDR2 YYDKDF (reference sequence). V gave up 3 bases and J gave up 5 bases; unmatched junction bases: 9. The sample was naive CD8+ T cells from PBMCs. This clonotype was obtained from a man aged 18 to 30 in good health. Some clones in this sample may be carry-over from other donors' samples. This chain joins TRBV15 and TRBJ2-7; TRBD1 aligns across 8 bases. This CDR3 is CATSSWGQEYDEQYF. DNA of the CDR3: TGTGCCACCAGCAGTTGGGGACAGGAGTATGACGAGCAGTACTTC.